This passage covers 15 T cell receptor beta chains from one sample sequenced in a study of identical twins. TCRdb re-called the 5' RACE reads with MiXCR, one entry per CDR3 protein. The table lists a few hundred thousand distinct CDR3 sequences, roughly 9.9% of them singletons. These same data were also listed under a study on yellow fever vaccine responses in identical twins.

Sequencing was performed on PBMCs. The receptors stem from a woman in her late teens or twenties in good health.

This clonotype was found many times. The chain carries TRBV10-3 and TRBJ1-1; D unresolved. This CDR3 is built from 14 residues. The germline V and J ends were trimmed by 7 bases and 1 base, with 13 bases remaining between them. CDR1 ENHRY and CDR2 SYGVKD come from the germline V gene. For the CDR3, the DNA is TGTGCCATCACCGAGGAACGGAGGAACACTGAAGCTTTCTTT. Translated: CAITEERRNTEAFF.

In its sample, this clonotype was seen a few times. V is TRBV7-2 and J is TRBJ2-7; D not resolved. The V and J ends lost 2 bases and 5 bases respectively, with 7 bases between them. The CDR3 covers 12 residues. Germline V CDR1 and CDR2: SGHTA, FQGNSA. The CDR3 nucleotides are TGTGCCAGCAGCTTATCAACGGACGAGCAGTACTTC. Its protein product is CASSLSTDEQYF.

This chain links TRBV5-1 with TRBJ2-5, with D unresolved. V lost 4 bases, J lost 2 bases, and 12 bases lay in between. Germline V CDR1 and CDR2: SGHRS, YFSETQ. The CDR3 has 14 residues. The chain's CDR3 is CASSTGWGQETQYF. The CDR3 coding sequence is TGCGCCAGCAGCACCGGTTGGGGTCAAGAGACCCAGTACTTC. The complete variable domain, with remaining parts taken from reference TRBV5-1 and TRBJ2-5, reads KAGVTQTPRYLIKTRGQQVTLSCSPISGHRSVSWYQQTPGQGLQFLFEYFSETQRNKGNFPGRFSGRQFSNSRSEMNVSTLELGDSALYLCASSTGWGQETQYFGPGTRLLVL.

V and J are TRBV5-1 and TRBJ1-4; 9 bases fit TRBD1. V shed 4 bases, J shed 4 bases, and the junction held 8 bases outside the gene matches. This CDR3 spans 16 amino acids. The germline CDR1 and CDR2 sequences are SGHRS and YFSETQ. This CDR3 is CASSLLPGQGNEKLFF. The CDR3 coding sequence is TGCGCCAGCAGCCTACTCCCGGGACAGGGTAATGAAAAACTGTTTTTT.

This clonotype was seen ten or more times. The DNA for the CDR3 is TGCGCCAGCAGCGGAAAACAGGGGGTAAACACTGAAGCTTTCTTT. Its protein product is CASSGKQGVNTEAFF. The V call is TRBV5-1, the J call TRBJ1-1; 8 positions match TRBD1. The J segment lost 2 bases and the V segment lost 4 bases, leaving 7 bases of the junction unmatched. The CDR3 sequence is 15 residues long. The V gene's germline CDR1 is SGHRS and CDR2 YFSETQ.

In DNA, the CDR3 is TGCAGTGCTAGCTCCCTAGCGGGAGCTGTCACCGGGGAGCTGTTTTTT. The encoded protein is CSASSLAGAVTGELFF. The J gene is TRBJ2-2, the V gene TRBV20-1; TRBD2 matches at 10 bases. V was clipped by 3 bases and J by 4 bases; unmatched bases: 8. CDR1 and CDR2 (germline): DFQATT, SNEGSKA (reference sequence). The CDR3 spans 16 residues.

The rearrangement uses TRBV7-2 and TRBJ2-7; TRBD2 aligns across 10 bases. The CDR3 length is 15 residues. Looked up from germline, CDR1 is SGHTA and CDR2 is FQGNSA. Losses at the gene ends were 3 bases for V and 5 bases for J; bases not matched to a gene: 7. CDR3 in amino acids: CASSFEAGGLHEQYF. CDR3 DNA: TGTGCCAGCAGCTTTGAAGCGGGGGGGCTCCACGAGCAGTACTTC.

The CDR3 DNA reads as TGTGCCAGCAGCGACGGGTATTTAGGAGGGGAGCGGAGGCCGAACACTGAAGCTTTCTTT. This gives the protein CASSDGYLGGERRPNTEAFF. The rearrangement uses TRBV6-4 and TRBJ1-1; D is perhaps TRBD1 (5 bases). Trimming shortened V by 6 bases and J by 1 base, and 30 bases separated the two germline ends. There are 20 residues in the CDR3. Germline CDR1 MRHNA, CDR2 SNTAGT.

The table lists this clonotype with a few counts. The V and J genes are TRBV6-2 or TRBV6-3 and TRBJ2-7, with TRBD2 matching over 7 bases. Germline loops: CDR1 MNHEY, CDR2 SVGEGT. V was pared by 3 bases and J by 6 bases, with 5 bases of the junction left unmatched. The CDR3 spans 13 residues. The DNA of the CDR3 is TGTGCCAGCAGTTATGGGAGGGTTCCCGAGCAGTACTTC. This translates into CASSYGRVPEQYF.

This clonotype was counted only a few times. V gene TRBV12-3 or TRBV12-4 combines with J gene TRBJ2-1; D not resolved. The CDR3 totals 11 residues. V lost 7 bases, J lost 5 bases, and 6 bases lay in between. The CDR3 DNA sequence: TGTGCCAGCACCACCCACAATGAGCAGTTCTTC. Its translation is CASTTHNEQFF.

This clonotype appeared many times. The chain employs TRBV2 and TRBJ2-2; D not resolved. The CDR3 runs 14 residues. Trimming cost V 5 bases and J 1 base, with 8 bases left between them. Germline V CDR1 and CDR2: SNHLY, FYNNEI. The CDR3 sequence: CASSNVENTGELFF. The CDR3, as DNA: TGTGCCAGCAGTAATGTGGAGAACACCGGGGAGCTGTTTTTT.

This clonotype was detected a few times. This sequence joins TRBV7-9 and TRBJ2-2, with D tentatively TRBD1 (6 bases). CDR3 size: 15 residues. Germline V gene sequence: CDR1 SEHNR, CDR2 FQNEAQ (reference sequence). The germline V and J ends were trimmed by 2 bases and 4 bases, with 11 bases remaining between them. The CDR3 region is CASSLFQGTTGELFF. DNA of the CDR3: TGTGCCAGCAGCTTATTCCAGGGGACCACCGGGGAGCTGTTTTTT. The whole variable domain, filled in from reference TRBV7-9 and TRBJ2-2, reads DTGVSQNPRHKITKRGQNVTFRCDPISEHNRLYWYRQTLGQGPEFLTYFQNEAQLEKSRLLSDRFSAERPKGSFSTLEIQRTEQGDSAMYLCASSLFQGTTGELFFGEGSRLTVL.

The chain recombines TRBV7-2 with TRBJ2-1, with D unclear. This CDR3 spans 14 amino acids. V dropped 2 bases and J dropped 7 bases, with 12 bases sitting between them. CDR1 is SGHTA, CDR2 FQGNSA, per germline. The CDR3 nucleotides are TGTGCCAGCAGCTTATCGTCCCGTTTAAATGAGCAGTTCTTC. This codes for CASSLSSRLNEQFF.

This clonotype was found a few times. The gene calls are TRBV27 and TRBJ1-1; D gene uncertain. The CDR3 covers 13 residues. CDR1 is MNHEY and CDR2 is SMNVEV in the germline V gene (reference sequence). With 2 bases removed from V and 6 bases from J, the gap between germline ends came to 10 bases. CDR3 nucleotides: TGTGCCAGCAGTTTAGGTCCTAGTTCTGAAGCTTTCTTT. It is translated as CASSLGPSSEAFF.

For the CDR3, the DNA is TGTGCCAGCAGTTTTCGCCTAGCAAGCTCCTACGAGCAGTACTTC. Residues: CASSFRLASSYEQYF. The J gene is TRBJ2-7, the V gene TRBV27; tentative D call: TRBD2 (5 bases). Trimming left V 3 bases short and J 0 bases short, with 12 bases between. The CDR3 extends over 15 amino acids. Germline V gene data show CDR1 as MNHEY and CDR2 as SMNVEV (reference sequence).